What follows describes a single TCR beta chain. Compared with germline, one end of the junction differs, possibly owing to a read error. The sample comes from a study of T-cell reconstitution after alpha-beta-depleted transplantation in children. The germline V gene encodes CDR1 LGHNA and CDR2 YSLEER. The CDR3 is made up of 18 amino acids. Unique molecular identifiers were incorporated when the TCRbeta library was constructed. A single record per CDR3 protein comes from TCRdb applying MiXCR to the PCR reads. Among 200,000 to 300,000 distinct CDR3 sequences listed, under 30% were seen once. Source: PBMCs, mostly from graft donor cells, taken 360 days after TCRalphabeta/CD19-depleted stem cell transplant. This receptor was taken from a female patient under 10 years old who had a stem cell transplant for congenital amegakaryocytic thrombocytopenia, so the T cells may come from the graft donor. The chain carries TRBV4-3 and TRBJ2-3; D gene ambiguous. The CDR3 coding sequence is TGCGCCAGCACCCAAGACGTTACGTACGCCCTCCCCACAGATACGCAGTATTTT. Translating it yields CASTQDVTYALPTDTQYF.